This T cell receptor beta chain was captured in a study of T cell responses to AZD1222 COVID-19 vaccine. The CDR3 is made up of 18 amino acids. Germline trimming cut 5 bases from V and 0 bases from J; bases unmatched to any gene: 14. Germline V gene sequence: CDR1 MDHEN, CDR2 SYDVKM. Some clones are missing from TCRdb's copy, which holds only in-frame ones; the method was immunoSEQ multiplex PCR. The data contain 89,000 or so clones, more than 70% of them singletons. The chain recombines TRBV28 with TRBJ2-3; TRBD1 matches at 7 bases. The material was peripheral blood, obtained 28 days after the second AZD1222 dose. The sequence derives from an adult who received the AZD1222 COVID-19 vaccine. DNA for the CDR3: TGTGCCAGCAGTCCGACAGGGTTGGCGGATACGAGCACAGATACGCAGTATTTT. It specifies CASSPTGLADTSTDTQYF. The variable domain in full, completed from reference TRBV28 and TRBJ2-3, reads DVKVTQSSRYLVKRTGEKVFLECVQDMDHENMFWYRQDPGLGLRLIYFSYDVKMKEKGDIPEGYSVSREKKERFSLILESASTNQTSMYLCASSPTGLADTSTDTQYFGPGTRLTVL.